A selection of T cell receptor beta chains follows, all from one sample in a study of blood T cell repertoires in COVID-19. Only in-frame clones appear in the TCRdb table, and some are missing; sequencing was by immunoSEQ multiplex PCR. The sample lists about 100,000 clones; roughly four fifths were seen once. The source material was peripheral blood. The receptor set was obtained from a man aged 55 to 70 with acute or convalescent COVID-19. CDR3s include the opening cysteine and the closing phenylalanine or tryptophan. A D gene is named only where the DNA matches it firmly. The listing skips clone size in some rows; elsewhere it reads once, few, many or a size class.

TRBV19	TRBJ2-7	12	-	TRBD1	CATRQGAYEQYF	TGTGCCACCAGACAGGGGGCTTACGAGCAGTACTTC
TRBV7-9	TRBJ2-2	14	-	TRBD2	CASHSGGGTGELFF	TGTGCCAGCCATAGCGGGGGTGGAACCGGGGAGCTGTTTTTT
TRBV14	TRBJ2-7	13	-	-	CASSQAYSYEQYF	TGTGCCAGCAGCCAAGCCTATTCCTACGAGCAGTACTTC
TRBV10-3	TRBJ2-1	16	-	-	CAIKGSGLRQYNEQFF	TGTGCCATCAAAGGCAGCGGACTCAGGCAATACAATGAGCAGTTCTTC
TRBV6-1	TRBJ1-2	15	-	TRBD1	CASSEQGASGYGYTF	TGTGCCAGCAGTGAACAGGGGGCGAGTGGCTATGGCTACACCTTC
TRBV10-3	TRBJ2-2	15	-	-	CAISESEGWTGELFF	TGTGCCATCAGTGAGTCGGAGGGGTGGACCGGGGAGCTGTTTTTT
TRBV2	TRBJ2-7	14	once	-	CASSVGGTGYEQYF	TGTGCCAGCAGTGTAGGCGGGACGGGGTACGAGCAGTACTTC
TRBV20-1	TRBJ1-1	11	once	-	CRVQGLPEAFF	TGCAGAGTTCAGGGACTGCCTGAAGCTTTCTTT
TRBV5-1	TRBJ1-5	17	once	TRBD1	CASSLHPGGEGNQPQHF	TGCGCCAGCAGCTTGCATCCAGGGGGAGAGGGCAATCAGCCCCAGCATTTT
TRBV2	TRBJ2-5	14	-	-	CASKGDTYQETQYF	TGTGCCAGCAAAGGGGACACCTACCAAGAGACCCAGTACTTC
TRBV30	TRBJ2-5	13	-	-	CAWSVSREQTQYF	TGTGCCTGGAGTGTATCGAGGGAGCAGACCCAGTACTTC
TRBV6-5	TRBJ1-2	14	-	TRBD1	CASSNGQGGYGYTF	TGTGCCAGCAGCAACGGACAGGGGGGATATGGCTACACCTTC
TRBV11-3	TRBJ2-5	13	-	TRBD1	CASSPTGGQTQYF	TGTGCCAGCAGCCCGACAGGGGGACAGACCCAGTACTTC
TRBV5-1	TRBJ1-1	14	-	TRBD1	CASSPDRGVTEAFF	TGCGCCAGCAGCCCGGACAGGGGTGTCACTGAAGCTTTCTTT
TRBV11-2	TRBJ2-5	15	once	-	CASSFGTGEGGTQYF	TGTGCCAGCAGCTTCGGGACCGGGGAGGGGGGGACCCAGTACTTC
TRBV30	TRBJ1-6	14	-	-	CAWTRVIVNSPLHF	TGTGCCTGGACACGGGTAATCGTAAATTCACCCCTCCACTTT
TRBV4-1	TRBJ1-1	16	few	TRBD1	CASSRMGQEMNTEAFF	TGCGCCAGCAGCCGTATGGGACAGGAGATGAACACTGAAGCTTTCTTT
TRBV27	TRBJ1-2	14	-	TRBD1	CASRGTAANYGYTF	TGTGCCAGCAGAGGGACAGCGGCTAACTATGGCTACACCTTC
TRBV7-9	TRBJ1-6	15	-	TRBD1	CASSSRTGGESPLHF	TGTGCCAGCAGCTCAAGGACAGGGGGCGAATCACCCCTCCACTTT
TRBV4-1	TRBJ2-2	17	-	-	CASRRGGGAFDTGELFF	TGCGCCAGCAGGCGAGGAGGGGGGGCGTTCGACACCGGGGAGCTGTTTTTT
TRBV4-1	TRBJ1-2	15	-	-	CASSHPAASNYGYTF	TGCGCCAGCAGCCACCCCGCGGCATCTAACTATGGCTACACCTTC
TRBV6-5	TRBJ2-7	13	-	-	CASRPGQHYEQYF	TGTGCCAGCAGACCCGGACAGCACTACGAGCAGTACTTC
TRBV6-5	TRBJ2-5	15	-	TRBD1	CASRDYTGVRETQYF	TGTGCCAGCAGAGATTATACAGGGGTTCGGGAGACCCAGTACTTC
TRBV5-4	TRBJ2-1	16	-	TRBD2	CASSLAPASGSNEQFF	TGTGCCAGCAGCTTGGCACCGGCTAGCGGGAGTAATGAGCAGTTCTTC
TRBV7-3	TRBJ1-1	13	-	TRBD1	CASGTGVNTEAFF	TGTGCCAGCGGGACAGGGGTGAACACTGAAGCTTTCTTT
TRBV3-1/TRBV3-2	TRBJ1-5	15	-	-	CASSRGFLGNQPQHF	TGTGCCAGCAGCAGAGGGTTCCTGGGCAATCAGCCCCAGCATTTT
TRBV5-1	TRBJ2-2	16	-	TRBD2	CASSLVAGADTGELFF	TGCGCCAGCAGCTTGGTAGCGGGAGCGGACACCGGGGAGCTGTTTTTT